This T cell receptor (beta chain) appears in the sequencing data of a study of T cell responses to AZD1222 COVID-19 vaccine. Germline CDR1 SGHDT, CDR2 YYEEEE. The CDR3 has 14 amino acids. V gave up 1 base and J gave up 8 bases, with 15 bases separating them. Study-level points and caveats: Elevations in Spike-specific TCR breadth and depth followed administration of two AZD1222 doses. Clonal diversity was possibly underestimated, and white British individuals and females predominated among donors.

Assay used: immunoSEQ multiplex PCR; TCRdb lists only in-frame clones, some missing. The sample records about 270,000 clones, around 93% being singletons. A note on this clone: As yet, its antigen is unknown.

Second doses that came at about 4 or about 12 weeks were put together. This chain joins TRBV5-6 and TRBJ1-1, with D tentatively TRBD1 (6 bases). This TCR was recovered from an adult who received the AZD1222 COVID-19 vaccine. Source: peripheral blood, taken 28 days after the second AZD1222 dose. The CDR3 DNA reads TGTGCCAGCAGCTTGCAGGGGACCTCCGGGGAAGCTTTCTTT. Translating gives CASSLQGTSGEAFF.